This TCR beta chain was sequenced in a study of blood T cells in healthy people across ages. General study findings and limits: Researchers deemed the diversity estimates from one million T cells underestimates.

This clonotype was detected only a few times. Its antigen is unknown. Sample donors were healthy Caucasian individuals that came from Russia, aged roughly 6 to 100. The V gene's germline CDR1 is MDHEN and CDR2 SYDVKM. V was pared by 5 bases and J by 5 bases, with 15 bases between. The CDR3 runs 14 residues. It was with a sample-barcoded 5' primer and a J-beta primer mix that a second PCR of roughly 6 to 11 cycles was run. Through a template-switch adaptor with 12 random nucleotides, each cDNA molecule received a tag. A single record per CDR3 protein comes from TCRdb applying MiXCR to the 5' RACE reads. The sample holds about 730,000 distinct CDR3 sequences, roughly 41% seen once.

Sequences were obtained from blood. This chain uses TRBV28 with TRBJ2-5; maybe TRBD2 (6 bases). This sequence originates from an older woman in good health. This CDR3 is CASSRRGRIETQYF. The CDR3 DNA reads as TGTGCCAGCAGTCGGCGTGGGAGGATTGAGACCCAGTACTTC.